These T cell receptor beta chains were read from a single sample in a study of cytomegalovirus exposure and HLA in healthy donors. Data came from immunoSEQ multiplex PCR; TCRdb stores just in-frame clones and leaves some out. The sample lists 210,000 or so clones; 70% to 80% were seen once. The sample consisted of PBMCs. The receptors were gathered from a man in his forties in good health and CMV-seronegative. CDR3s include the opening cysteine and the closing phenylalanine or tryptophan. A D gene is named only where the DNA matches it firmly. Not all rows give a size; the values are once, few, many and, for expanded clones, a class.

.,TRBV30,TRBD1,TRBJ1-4,CAWRGKGTGTEKLFF,TGTGCCTGGAGAGGGAAGGGGACAGGGACTGAAAAACTGTTTTTT
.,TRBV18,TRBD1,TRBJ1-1,CASSPRTGDTEAFF,TGTGCCAGCTCACCACGAACAGGGGACACTGAAGCTTTCTTT
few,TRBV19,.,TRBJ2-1,CASSANRGGYNEQFF,TGTGCCAGTAGTGCAAACAGGGGGGGGTACAATGAGCAGTTCTTC
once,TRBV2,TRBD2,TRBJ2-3,CASRESGAFTDTQYF,TGTGCCAGCAGAGAGAGCGGGGCCTTCACAGATACGCAGTATTTT
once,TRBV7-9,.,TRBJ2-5,CSSSADFQETQYF,TGTTCCAGCAGCGCCGACTTCCAAGAGACCCAGTACTTC
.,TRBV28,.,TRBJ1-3,CASSLYRGSHGNTIYF,TGTGCCAGCAGTTTATACCGGGGAAGTCATGGAAACACCATATATTTT
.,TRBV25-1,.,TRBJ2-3,CASSRFMGTDTQYF,TGTGCCAGCAGCCGGTTTATGGGCACAGATACGCAGTATTTT
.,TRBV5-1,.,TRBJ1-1,CASSLAPSRGQNTEAFF,TGCGCCAGCAGCTTGGCCCCCTCCAGGGGCCAGAACACTGAAGCTTTCTTT
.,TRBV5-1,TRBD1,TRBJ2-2,CASSWDSVNTGELFF,TGCGCCAGCAGCTGGGACAGCGTGAACACCGGGGAGCTGTTTTTT
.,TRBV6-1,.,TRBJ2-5,CASSFQETQYF,TGTGCCAGCAGTTTTCAGGAGACCCAGTACTTC
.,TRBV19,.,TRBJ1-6,CASREGVSNSPLHF,TGTGCCAGTAGAGAGGGCGTCTCTAATTCACCCCTCCACTTT
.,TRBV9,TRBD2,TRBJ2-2,CASSPSTSGGVYTGELFF,TGTGCCAGCAGCCCCTCGACTAGCGGGGGGGTATACACCGGGGAGCTGTTTTTT
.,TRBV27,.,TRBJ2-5,CASSGPGAETQYF,TGTGCCAGCAGCGGACCGGGAGCGGAGACCCAGTACTTC
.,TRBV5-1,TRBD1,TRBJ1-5,CASSPGQGWRQPQHF,TGCGCCAGCAGCCCAGGACAGGGGTGGCGACAGCCCCAGCATTTT
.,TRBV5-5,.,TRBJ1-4,CASSWLEERGAPNEKLFF,TGTGCCAGCAGCTGGCTCGAGGAGCGGGGGGCACCTAATGAAAAACTGTTTTTT
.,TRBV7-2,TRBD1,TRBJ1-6,CASSSGQGHSPLHF,TGTGCCAGCAGCTCCGGACAGGGACATTCACCCCTCCACTTT
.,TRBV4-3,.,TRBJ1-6,CASSQEARRGGGSPLHF,TGCGCCAGCAGCCAAGAGGCTCGGAGGGGAGGAGGATCACCCCTCCACTTT
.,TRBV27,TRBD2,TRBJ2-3,CASSLYSPVSGRTDTQYF,TGTGCCAGCAGTTTATACTCCCCGGTTAGCGGGAGGACAGATACGCAGTATTTT
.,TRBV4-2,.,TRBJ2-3,CASSQGSGSTDTQYF,TGTGCCAGCAGCCAAGGCTCCGGGAGTACAGATACGCAGTATTTT
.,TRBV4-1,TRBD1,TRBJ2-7,CASSHPGQGRDEQYF,TGCGCCAGCAGCCACCCCGGACAGGGAAGGGACGAGCAGTACTTC
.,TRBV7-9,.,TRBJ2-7,CSSSLGQRGSEQYF,TGTTCCAGCAGCCTCGGACAAAGGGGTAGTGAGCAGTACTTC
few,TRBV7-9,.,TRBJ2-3,CASSQAAISPGLYTDTQYF,TGTGCCAGCAGCCAAGCGGCGATTTCCCCCGGACTGTACACAGATACGCAGTATTTT